Listed here is a single T cell receptor (beta chain). Its antigen is currently unknown. The source of the sample is a study of OX40 agonist ivuxolimab in advanced cancers. The study's findings and limits: Clones of CD4+ and CD8+ blood T cells grew by week 6 at doses of 0.1 to 3.0 mg/kg. Some nonresponders likewise displayed low normalized T-cell clonal expansion.

Libraries were prepared by immunoSEQ multiplex PCR; TCRdb keeps only in-frame clonotypes and omits some of them. Here the sample spans 20,000 to 25,000 clones, 81% being singletons. Trimming cost V 4 bases and J 1 base, with 11 bases left between them. The CDR3 loop spans 14 amino acids. Germline V gene lookup returns CDR1 MNHEY and CDR2 SMNVEV (reference sequence). Cycle 7 day 1, cycle 4 day 1, and baseline were the timepoints at which blood was sampled. The TCR sequence derives from an adult with an advanced solid tumor such as melanoma, head and neck, liver or kidney cancer. Sequenced here: CD4+ or CD8+ T cells sorted from blood, sampled in a trial of the OX40 agonist ivuxolimab. The chain joins TRBV27 to TRBJ2-7; TRBD1 might be the D (5 bases). Here the CDR3 DNA reads TGTGCCAGCAGTTGGGGCAGAGGTTCCTACGAGCAGTACTTC. Amino acids: CASSWGRGSYEQYF.